This T cell receptor beta chain is from a study of blood T cell repertoires in COVID-19 (dated by TCRdb to the early 2020s). Background on the whole study: Samples covering the acute and convalescent phases of COVID-19 were provided by collaborators in the United States, Italy and Spain. The prospective study material was composed of cDNA or gDNA derived from T cells, B-cell-depleted T cells, or PBMCs. Deeply sampled blood TCRbeta repertoires from subjects exposed to, actively infected with, or recovered from COVID-19 were included in the dataset. The repertoires were released in a freely available public database intended as a resource for research on the immune response to SARS-CoV-2. Samples were obtained from the ongoing ImmuneRACE study (first 160 participants) and from 1,200 or so subjects provided by 6 global collaborators. The sample metadata nearly always contained a de-identified subject ID, COVID-19 status, age in years and sex. Where available, HLA class I and class II types were taken from metadata supplied by the sample provider and were not determined by assay-based typing. Here is what the overall study found, with its caveats: The amount of clinical and demographic metadata varied by source and participant and was provided uncurated.

Deletion took 8 bases off V and 0 bases off J, with a span of 10 bases between the germline ends. Its CDR3 holds 13 amino acids, cysteine through phenylalanine. The kept DNA is CDR3 alone, 39 bases in frame from the first base. CDR1 is given as SNHLY and CDR2 as FYNNEI, both from the germline V gene. TCRbeta CDR3 regions were amplified from genomic DNA by means of the immunoSEQ Assay, a bias-controlled multiplex PCR. In the source study's methods: Nucleated cell counts per sample were estimated from amplification of reference gene primers within the assay. To quantify the absolute abundance of each unique TCRbeta CDR3 rearrangement, sequence reads were collapsed and filtered. For each sample, productive Simpson clonality was calculated as the square root of Simpson's diversity index across productive rearrangements. TCRdb provides this immuneACCESS table in a form limited to in-frame rearrangements. Some clones are lacking; in checked studies, under half of them reflect an unresolved V gene, and why the rest are absent is not known. The D gene and trimming were derived from the DNA, and the V and J assignments and clone size from that table. This sample lists more than 150,000 clones; roughly 88% were detected once. The biggest ten clones account for roughly 9.8% of the sample.

Each collaborating institution followed its own protocols to collect whole blood in K2EDTA tubes. For TCRbeta analysis, collaborators shipped samples as frozen whole blood, isolated PBMCs, or DNA extracted from either of those sample types. Worth noting for this clone: The clone's antigen remains unknown. The input lacks base qualities; no much larger clone sits a single base away.

The source of this sequence is a woman aged 80 or older with acute or convalescent COVID-19. Here the chain combines TRBV2 and TRBJ2-5; TRBD1 is a possible D gene, resting on 5 matching bases. The sequencing input was peripheral blood. CDR3 loop: CASLSGYQETQYF. The DNA sequence is given as TGTGCCAGCCTATCAGGGTACCAAGAGACCCAGTACTTC.